A selection of T cell receptor beta chains follows, all from one sample in a study of Graves' ophthalmopathy and Graves' hyperthyroidism. A single record per CDR3 protein comes from TCRdb applying MiXCR to the multiplex PCR reads. The top ten hold over 9% of the sample, which has 340,000 or so distinct CDR3 sequences, roughly a sixth seen once. The sample consisted of peripheral blood. These receptor sequences come from an adult man with Graves' ophthalmopathy. CDR3s include the opening cysteine and the closing phenylalanine or tryptophan. The D gene is left open where the match is weak. Clone size is stated in some rows and not others, as once, few, many or a class when expanded.

cdr3_aa cdr3_nt j_call d_call clone_size v_call
CASSGESGVVAFF TGTGCCAGCAGCGGAGAGTCAGGGGTTGTGGCTTTCTTT TRBJ1-1 NA many TRBV6-6
CASSQQNPHGYTF TGTGCCAGCAGTCAACAGAACCCCCATGGCTACACCTTC TRBJ1-2 NA NA TRBV28
CASSQELQGMGGYTF TGCGCCAGCAGCCAAGAACTACAGGGGATGGGAGGCTACACCTTC TRBJ1-2 TRBD1 many TRBV4-3
CAWMGELAPGNTIYF TGTGCCTGGATGGGGGAACTAGCCCCTGGAAACACCATATATTTT TRBJ1-3 NA NA TRBV30
CASSTRGTSGDYEQYF TGTGCCAGCAGCACCAGAGGGACTAGCGGGGATTACGAGCAGTACTTC TRBJ2-7 TRBD2 many TRBV7-9
CASSSTRTGRSSYEQYF TGTGCCAGCAGTTCCACGAGGACGGGGCGCAGCTCCTACGAGCAGTACTTC TRBJ2-7 NA many TRBV6-2/TRBV6-3
CASSYGSPNTGELFF TGTGCCAGCAGTTACGGCAGTCCGAACACCGGGGAGCTGTTTTTT TRBJ2-2 NA many TRBV6-5
CATSRGGQGSFEQYF TGTGCCACCAGCAGAGGGGGACAGGGATCGTTTGAGCAGTACTTC TRBJ2-7 TRBD1 many TRBV15
CASSPEGSRDYGYTF TGCGCCAGCAGCCCAGAGGGGAGCCGGGACTATGGCTACACCTTC TRBJ1-2 NA NA TRBV5-1
CASSYFGRGPTYEQYF TGTGCCAGCAGTTACTTTGGTCGCGGGCCAACCTACGAGCAGTACTTC TRBJ2-7 NA many TRBV6-5
CASSLASEAYEQYF TGTGCCAGCAGCTTGGCTAGCGAAGCCTACGAGCAGTACTTC TRBJ2-7 NA many TRBV27
CASSPPWGQGDRTGELFF TGTGCCAGCAGTCCGCCTTGGGGACAGGGGGATAGGACCGGGGAGCTGTTTTTT TRBJ2-2 TRBD1 many TRBV12-3/TRBV12-4
CAISEMQIYTF TGTGCCATCAGTGAGATGCAGATCTACACCTTC TRBJ1-2 NA many TRBV10-3
CASSLGLGAYEQYF TGTGCCAGCTCGCTCGGACTAGGAGCCTACGAGCAGTACTTC TRBJ2-7 TRBD2 NA TRBV18
CASSPPRVNTEAFF TGTGCCAGCTCACCACCGAGGGTGAACACTGAAGCTTTCTTT TRBJ1-1 NA few TRBV18
CASSFGLSRDIQYF TGCGCCAGCAGCTTTGGTCTGTCGCGGGACATTCAGTACTTC TRBJ2-4 NA NA TRBV5-1
CASSPYTGGPKANAEAFF TGCGCCAGCAGCCCCTATACAGGGGGCCCGAAAGCGAACGCTGAAGCTTTCTTT TRBJ1-1 TRBD1 NA TRBV5-1
CASSKTGTVVEQYF TGCGCCAGCAGCAAAACCGGGACTGTGGTAGAGCAGTACTTC TRBJ2-7 NA many TRBV10-2
CASGRRESDYGYTF TGTGCCAGCGGTAGACGTGAGAGTGACTATGGCTACACCTTC TRBJ1-2 NA many TRBV6-2/TRBV6-3
CASRMGQGAYEQYF TGTGCCAGCAGAATGGGACAGGGGGCCTACGAGCAGTACTTC TRBJ2-7 TRBD1 NA TRBV12-3/TRBV12-4
CATNPGQGYRNTEAFF TGTGCCACCAACCCGGGACAGGGTTATCGGAACACTGAAGCTTTCTTT TRBJ1-1 TRBD1 many TRBV19
CATSDSTSGDTQYF TGTGCCACCAGTGATAGTACCTCGGGAGATACGCAGTATTTT TRBJ2-3 NA many TRBV24-1
CASSLDRGASDTQYF TGTGCCAGCAGCTTAGATCGGGGGGCATCAGATACGCAGTATTTT TRBJ2-3 NA many TRBV11-2
CASSLDLDRSNTGELFF TGTGCCAGCAGCTTAGATCTGGACAGGTCGAACACCGGGGAGCTGTTTTTT TRBJ2-2 TRBD1 many TRBV11-2
CASSLSLAGGRRANEQYF TGTGCCAGCAGCTTAAGCCTCGCTGGCGGGAGGAGGGCTAACGAGCAGTACTTC TRBJ2-7 TRBD2 many TRBV7-3
CASSFDRGYYGYTF TGTGCCAGTAGTTTCGACAGGGGCTACTATGGCTACACCTTC TRBJ1-2 TRBD1 many TRBV19
CASSFRPGLAVPYEQYF TGTGCCAGCAGCTTCCGACCGGGACTAGCGGTTCCCTACGAGCAGTACTTC TRBJ2-7 TRBD2 NA TRBV11-2
CASSLASGELFF TGTGCCAGCAGCCTAGCCTCCGGGGAGCTGTTTTTT TRBJ2-2 NA many TRBV12-3/TRBV12-4
CASSTSLANQETQYF TGTGCCAGCAGCACAAGTTTAGCAAACCAAGAGACCCAGTACTTC TRBJ2-5 NA many TRBV28